Each of the 17 T cell receptor beta chains below was sequenced from the same sample in a study of a mutant IDH1 vaccine in newly diagnosed glioma. Time point here: baseline, week 1 (first vaccination visit). Specified treatment: pre-vaccination baseline after standard-of-care therapy. This table comes from immunoSEQ multiplex PCR, and its TCRdb copy is limited to in-frame clones, with some not included. The sample records about 35,000 clones, about 80% being singletons. The sample was peripheral blood mononuclear cells (PBMCs), taken from a glioma patient treated with radiotherapy, temozolomide or both. The source of these receptors is a man aged 45 to 65 with glioma. Some clones in this sample may be carry-over from other donors' samples.

The chain recombines TRBV6-1 with TRBJ2-7, with 12 nucleotides matching TRBD2. The germline gives CDR1 MNHNS, CDR2 SASEGT. The CDR3 extends over 18 amino acids. V lost 2 bases, J lost 12 bases, and 20 bases stayed unmatched. Here the CDR3 reads CASSENYHLLAGGHIWYF. The CDR3 nucleotides are TGTGCCAGCAGTGAAAACTACCACTTGCTAGCGGGAGGGCATATCTGGTACTTC.

The rearrangement uses TRBV9 and TRBJ2-1, with no clear D. Germline lookup yields CDR1 SGDLS and CDR2 YYNGEE. V was pared by 4 bases and J by 6 bases, with 8 bases between. The CDR3 runs to 12 residues. The CDR3 loop is CASSWGPNEQFF. The DNA for the CDR3 is TGTGCCAGCAGCTGGGGTCCCAATGAGCAGTTCTTC.

The J gene is TRBJ2-7, the V gene TRBV14; 9 bases align to TRBD2. The CDR3 is 15 amino acids. Germline V gene lookup returns CDR1 SGHDN and CDR2 FVKESK. Losses at the gene ends were 4 bases for V and 1 base for J; bases not matched to a gene: 5. Here the CDR3 DNA reads TGTGCCAGCAGCCGTAAGCGGGAGGAATCCTACGAGCAGTACTTC. Translated: CASSRKREESYEQYF.

The chain links TRBV7-2 to TRBJ2-7; 16 bases align to TRBD2. Trimming took 4 bases from V and 2 from J; bases not matched to a gene: 11. Germline loops: CDR1 SGHTA, CDR2 FQGNSA. CDR3 length: 19 amino acids. The CDR3 coding sequence is TGTGCCAGCAGCTCAAGATCCGGGACTAGCGGGGGGGGCACCTACGAGCAGTACTTC. This sequence encodes CASSSRSGTSGGGTYEQYF.

The chain uses TRBV6-1 and TRBJ1-1; D is unclear. The CDR3 covers 13 residues. From germline, CDR1 is MNHNS and CDR2 SASEGT. The V end was cut by 6 bases, the J end by 0 bases, with 8 bases between. CDR3 sequence: CASRGKVNTEAFF. The CDR3 bases are TGTGCCAGCAGGGGCAAGGTGAACACTGAAGCTTTCTTT.

The chain uses TRBV27 and TRBJ1-1; a weak D match, TRBD1 (6 bases). CDR3 length: 18 residues. Germline values: CDR1 MNHEY, CDR2 SMNVEV (reference sequence). The V gene lost 4 bases and the J gene lost 4 bases, with 25 bases spanning the gap. The chain's CDR3 is CASSSPDGTKGGGTEAFF. The DNA for the CDR3 is TGTGCCAGCAGTTCGCCCGACGGGACAAAAGGAGGGGGCACTGAAGCTTTCTTT.

This clone showed up just once. J is TRBJ1-1 and V is TRBV30; 9 nucleotides line up with TRBD1. This CDR3 spans 12 amino acids. The germline V gene has CDR1 GTSNPN and CDR2 SVGIG (reference sequence). V shed 5 bases and J 11 bases; nucleotides not matched to a gene: 9. The CDR3 coding sequence is TGTGCCTGGGACCAACAGGGGGCTTCCGCTTTCTTT. Its translation is CAWDQQGASAFF.

The chain joins TRBV14 to TRBJ1-1, with D maybe TRBD1 (6 bases). Germline lookup yields CDR1 SGHDN and CDR2 FVKESK. CDR3 length: 15 amino acids. V lost 2 bases to trimming and J lost 6 bases, with 16 bases between them. In DNA form, the CDR3 reads TGTGCCAGCAGCCAACCCAGGGGAATTTACGCTGAAGCTTTCTTT. Translating it yields CASSQPRGIYAEAFF.

This chain connects TRBV2 to TRBJ2-5; D gene uncertain. Trimming took off 7 bases at V and 5 bases at J, with 14 bases between the two ends. The CDR3 has 13 amino acids. Germline V gene sequence: CDR1 SNHLY, CDR2 FYNNEI. The CDR3 DNA sequence: TGTGCCAGCACCGATGGGATAATGGAGACCCAGTACTTC. It encodes CASTDGIMETQYF.

The V call is TRBV4-1, the J call TRBJ2-5, with 8 bases fitting TRBD2. J lost 4 bases, V lost 0 bases, and 4 bases had no gene match. Germline V gene lookup returns CDR1 MGHRA and CDR2 YSYEKL. The CDR3 is made up of 15 amino acids. The CDR3, as DNA: TGCGCCAGCAGCCAAGAGGGGACTAGGGCAGAGACCCAGTACTTC. Translation: CASSQEGTRAETQYF.

CDR3 nucleotides: TGTGCCAGCAGCCCGGACAGGGTGAACACTGAAGCTTTCTTT. Its translation is CASSPDRVNTEAFF. The chain couples TRBV28 to TRBJ1-1; 8 bases map to TRBD1. Germline-derived CDR1 and CDR2 are MDHEN and SYDVKM. The junction had 3 bases not matched to a gene; V was cut back by 6 bases and J by 0 bases. This CDR3 comprises 14 residues.

The rearrangement uses TRBV11-2 and TRBJ2-7; 10 bases map to TRBD2. Germline V lookup: CDR1 SGHAT, CDR2 FQNNGV. This CDR3 is 15 amino acids long. The V segment lost 0 bases and the J segment 1 base; nucleotides outside the gene matches: 0. The CDR3 DNA reads as TGTGCCAGCAGCTTAGAAGCGGGAGGGTCCTACGAGCAGTACTTC. Amino acids: CASSLEAGGSYEQYF.

This chain uses TRBV9 with TRBJ2-1; D is possibly TRBD1 (5 bases). This CDR3 is built from 13 residues. The V end lost 2 bases, the J end lost 8 bases, and 11 bases lay between the germline ends. Germline CDR1 SGDLS, CDR2 YYNGEE. CDR3 amino acids: CASSVLGADEQFF. In DNA form, the CDR3 reads TGTGCCAGCAGCGTGCTAGGGGCCGATGAGCAGTTCTTC. Filled out from reference TRBV9 and TRBJ2-1, the complete variable domain reads DSGVTQTPKHLITATGQRVTLRCSPRSGDLSVYWYQQSLDQGLQFLIQYYNGEERAKGNILERFSAQQFPDLHSELNLSSLELGDSALYFCASSVLGADEQFFGPGTRLTVL.

The chain joins TRBV10-3 to TRBJ1-2; D not resolved. This CDR3 is built from 14 residues. V was pared by 0 bases and J by 7 bases, with 12 bases between. Germline V gene lookup returns CDR1 ENHRY and CDR2 SYGVKD. Here the CDR3 reads CAISESPGISGYTF. The DNA for the CDR3 is TGTGCCATCAGTGAGTCTCCGGGGATCAGTGGCTACACCTTC.

The rearrangement uses TRBV10-3 and TRBJ2-7; TRBD1 aligns across 10 bases. The CDR3 covers 14 residues. Germline V gene data show CDR1 as ENHRY and CDR2 as SYGVKD. V was pared by 3 bases and J by 5 bases, with 4 bases of the junction left unmatched. Written as DNA, the CDR3 is TGTGCCATCAGTGACAGGACAGGGGGACACGAGCAGTACTTC. Protein sequence: CAISDRTGGHEQYF.

The CDR3 loop is CASSFTAGGRETQYF. Here the CDR3 DNA reads TGTGCCAGCAGCTTTACTGCCGGGGGACGAGAGACCCAGTACTTC. The V call is TRBV5-6, the J call TRBJ2-5; tentative D call: TRBD2 (6 bases). The ends were cut back, 2 bases at V and 4 bases at J, with 15 bases in the middle. Looked up from germline, CDR1 is SGHDT and CDR2 is YYEEEE. This CDR3 region has 15 residues.

This clone was recorded only once. The rearrangement uses TRBV19 and TRBJ2-7; the D is unclear. The CDR3 consists of 13 residues. Germline V CDR1 and CDR2: LNHDA, SQIVND (reference sequence). V lost 5 bases to trimming and J lost 0 bases, with 8 bases between them. The CDR3 sequence is CASSHPSSYEQYF. The CDR3 DNA reads TGTGCCAGTAGTCACCCTAGCTCCTACGAGCAGTACTTC.